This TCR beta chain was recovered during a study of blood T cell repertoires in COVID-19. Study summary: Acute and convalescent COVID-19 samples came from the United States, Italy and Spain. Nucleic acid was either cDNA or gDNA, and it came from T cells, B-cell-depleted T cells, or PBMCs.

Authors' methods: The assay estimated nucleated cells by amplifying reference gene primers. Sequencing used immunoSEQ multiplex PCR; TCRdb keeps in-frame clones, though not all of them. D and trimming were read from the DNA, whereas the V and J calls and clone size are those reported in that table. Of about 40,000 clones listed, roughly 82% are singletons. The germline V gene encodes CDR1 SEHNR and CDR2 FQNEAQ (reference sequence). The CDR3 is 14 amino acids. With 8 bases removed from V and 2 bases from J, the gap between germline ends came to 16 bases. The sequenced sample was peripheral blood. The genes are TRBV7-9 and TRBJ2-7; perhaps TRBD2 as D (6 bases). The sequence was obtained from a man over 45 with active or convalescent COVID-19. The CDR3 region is CASRGAGSPYEQYF. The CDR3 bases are TGTGCCAGCCGCGGGGCAGGGTCCCCCTACGAGCAGTACTTC.